This T cell receptor (beta chain) was recorded in a study of blood T cell repertoires in COVID-19. Turning to the study itself: Acute and convalescent COVID-19 samples came from the United States, Italy and Spain.

Study processing details: Estimation of nucleated cell counts was performed using reference gene primer amplification. The data were produced by immunoSEQ multiplex PCR, yet TCRdb's version contains in-frame clones alone and is incomplete. V and J calls and clone size come straight from that table; D and trimming were deduced from the DNA. The repertoire holds 300,000 or so clones, with roughly nine tenths as singletons. This clone appeared once. The CDR3 has 16 amino acids. CDR1 is SGHTA, CDR2 FQGNSA, per germline. The V gene lost 1 base and the J gene lost 4 bases, with 14 bases spanning the gap. Sequenced input: peripheral blood. The chain joins TRBV7-2 to TRBJ2-1; D perhaps matches TRBD2 (6 bases). This clonotype was obtained from a man between 18 and 35 years old who had recovered from COVID-19. The CDR3 DNA is TGTGCCAGCAGCTTAGAAGGGCAGGAGGGGTACAATGAGCAGTTCTTC. This codes for CASSLEGQEGYNEQFF.